The source of this T cell receptor beta chain is a study of blood T cell repertoires in COVID-19. Individuals drawn from 20 to 30 US areas were about 18 to 100 years old. What the recovered Cohort 3 donors had was two negative PCRs, clearance, or symptom resolution. The V end was cut by 3 bases, the J end by 0 bases, with 11 bases between. The CDR3 runs to 15 residues. From germline, CDR1 is MNHNS and CDR2 SASEGT. TCRdb keeps only in-frame clones here, not all; method: immunoSEQ multiplex PCR. The sample includes 250,000 to 300,000 clones, roughly nine tenths of them seen just once. The rearrangement joins TRBV6-1 to TRBJ1-1; a possible D gene is TRBD1 (6 bases). The clonotype comes from a woman aged 55-69 years who had recovered from COVID-19. Sequencing was carried out using PBMCs or T cells enriched from blood (not recorded which). The CDR3 nucleotides read TGTGCCAGCAGTGACAGGGGAGCCATGAACACTGAAGCTTTCTTT. Translating it yields CASSDRGAMNTEAFF.